The 8 T cell receptor beta chains below all came from one sample that was sequenced in a study of T-cell memory formation after mild COVID-19. TCRdb independently ran MiXCR on the 5' RACE reads; one entry per CDR3 protein. The sample lists 350,000 to 450,000 distinct CDR3 sequences; less than 25% were seen once. Source material: PBMCs or a T cell subset sorted from them (not recorded which). The receptors were sampled from an adult woman who had mild COVID-19 (a few samples of this study predate the infection). Cell type and time point are not known.

This rearrangement joins TRBV11-2 to TRBJ1-5, with 8 positions matching TRBD1. V gave up 5 bases and J gave up 0 bases; unmatched junction bases: 9. This CDR3 spans 17 amino acids. Germline V gene sequence: CDR1 SGHAT, CDR2 FQNNGV. CDR3 sequence: CASSPGTGRYSNQPQHF. The CDR3 DNA reads as TGTGCCAGCAGCCCAGGGACAGGCCGGTATAGCAATCAGCCCCAGCATTTT.

V and J are TRBV7-2 and TRBJ2-7; the D gene is possibly TRBD1 (5 bases). The V gene lost 1 base and the J gene lost 1 base, with 14 bases spanning the gap. The CDR3 has 16 residues. Germline V gene sequence: CDR1 SGHTA, CDR2 FQGNSA. The CDR3 region is CASSLVRRETSYEQYF. The CDR3 DNA follows: TGTGCCAGCAGCTTAGTGCGCAGGGAAACGTCCTACGAGCAGTACTTC. The full variable domain, in which reference TRBV7-2 and TRBJ2-7 provide the parts outside the CDR3, is GAGVSQSPSNKVTEKGKDVELRCDPISGHTALYWYRQSLGQGLEFLIYFQGNSAPDKSGLPSDRFSAERTGGSVSTLTIQRTQQEDSAVYLCASSLVRRETSYEQYFGPGTRLTVT.

In its sample, this clonotype was seen a few times. The chain joins TRBV6-6 to TRBJ2-5, with TRBD2 matching over 14 bases. The CDR3 totals 16 residues. CDR1 MNHNY and CDR2 SVGAGI come from the germline V gene (reference sequence). The J segment lost 5 bases and the V segment lost 6 bases, leaving 8 bases of the junction unmatched. Here the CDR3 reads CASRPGTSGSSETQYF. CDR3 DNA: TGTGCCAGCAGACCCGGGACTAGCGGGAGTTCGGAGACCCAGTACTTC.

The rearrangement uses TRBV10-3 and TRBJ1-1; possibly TRBD1 for D (5 bases). Germline CDR1 and CDR2: ENHRY and SYGVKD. V lost 0 bases, J lost 0 bases, and 17 bases lay in between. The CDR3 loop spans 18 amino acids. The CDR3 sequence is CAISESIGAGPMNTEAFF. For the CDR3, the DNA is TGTGCCATCAGTGAGTCGATCGGGGCGGGTCCTATGAACACTGAAGCTTTCTTT.

The chain carries TRBV24-1 and TRBJ2-3, with 13 bases that match TRBD2. Trimming took 1 base from V and 2 from J; bases not matched to a gene: 5. Per the germline V gene, CDR1 is KGHDR and CDR2 is SFDVKD. This CDR3 has 18 amino acids. The DNA for the CDR3 is TGTGCCACCAGTGATTTTCCCACTAGCGGGAGGGTCACAGATACGCAGTATTTT. Its translation: CATSDFPTSGRVTDTQYF.

This clonotype was observed a handful of times. The rearrangement joins TRBV7-9 to TRBJ1-5; D gene ambiguous. The CDR3 consists of 14 residues. In germline, CDR1 is SEHNR, CDR2 FQNEAQ (reference sequence). The V and J ends lost 5 bases and 6 bases respectively, with 14 bases between them. CDR3 loop: CASSPLGVSQPQHF. The CDR3 coding sequence is TGTGCCAGCAGCCCTCTTGGGGTATCTCAGCCCCAGCATTTT.

This clonotype was seen more than once but under ten times. The genes are TRBV7-6 and TRBJ2-3; 7 nucleotides agree with TRBD2. The CDR3 length is 16 residues. V lost 4 bases and J lost 2; bases outside the gene matches: 9. Germline lookup yields CDR1 SGHVS and CDR2 FNYEAQ. The CDR3 region is CASSSSGARNTDTQYF. The DNA for the CDR3 is TGTGCCAGCAGCTCAAGCGGGGCTCGAAACACAGATACGCAGTATTTT. Together with reference TRBV7-6 and TRBJ2-3, the CDR3 gives the full variable domain: GAGVSQSPRYKVTKRGQDVALRCDPISGHVSLYWYRQALGQGPEFLTYFNYEAQQDKSGLPNDRFSAERPEGSISTLTIQRTEQRDSAMYRCASSSSGARNTDTQYFGPGTRLTVL.

The V call is TRBV18, the J call TRBJ2-7; 8 nucleotides line up with TRBD2. V trimming: 1 base; J trimming: 0 bases; junction bases outside the gene matches: 11. CDR1 and CDR2 from the germline V gene are KGHSH and LQKENI. The CDR3 totals 18 residues. CDR3: CASSPLSGISGNSYEQYF. The CDR3 nucleotides are TGTGCCAGCTCACCACTCTCAGGGATTAGCGGGAACTCCTACGAGCAGTACTTC.